The rows below give T cell receptor beta chains drawn from one sample of a study of control samples from healthy donors and cancer patients. Repertoires were generated with immunoSEQ multiplex PCR, while TCRdb's copy carries only in-frame clones and drops some. The data show 90,000 to 130,000 clones, with 85% to 90% seen just once and 3.7% held by the top ten. Sequenced: PBMCs. The source is a woman aged 55-69 years with lung cancer. CDR3s include the opening cysteine and the closing phenylalanine or tryptophan. The order of the fields is J gene, V gene, clone size, D gene, CDR3 protein, CDR3 DNA. A D gene is named only where the DNA matches it firmly. Clone size is given for some rows only: seen once, a few or many times, or a class if the clone is expanded.

TRBJ2-3 TRBV7-2 - - CASSWNRVTDTQYF TGTGCCAGCAGTTGGAACAGGGTCACAGATACGCAGTATTTT
TRBJ2-3 TRBV5-4 - - CASSHSRASGTDTQYF TGTGCCAGCAGCCACTCACGGGCCTCAGGCACAGATACGCAGTATTTT
TRBJ1-1 TRBV6-5 - TRBD1 CASLPGQGIRAEAFF TGTGCCAGCCTGCCGGGACAGGGGATAAGGGCTGAAGCTTTCTTT
TRBJ1-2 TRBV6-5 - - CASSLGSNYGYTF TGTGCCAGCAGTCTCGGGAGTAACTATGGCTACACCTTC
TRBJ2-5 TRBV7-9 - - CASSPRPRQETQYF TGTGCCAGCAGCCCCCGGCCACGACAAGAGACCCAGTACTTC
TRBJ2-3 TRBV5-1 - TRBD1 CASSTGQETDTQYF TGCGCCAGCAGCACCGGACAGGAGACAGATACGCAGTATTTT
TRBJ1-2 TRBV6-1 - TRBD1 CASSEGTGFVFFGYTF TGTGCCAGCAGTGAAGGGACAGGGTTCGTTTTTTTTGGCTACACCTTC
TRBJ2-7 TRBV9 - - CASSGDTYEQYF TGTGCCAGCAGCGGCGACACCTACGAGCAGTACTTC
TRBJ2-2 TRBV10-3 - TRBD1 CAISEAGGITGELFF TGTGCCATCAGTGAAGCAGGGGGCATCACCGGGGAGCTGTTTTTT
TRBJ2-7 TRBV7-2 - TRBD2 CASSPHGSGGYEQYF TGTGCCAGCAGCCCCCATGGTAGCGGGGGCTACGAGCAGTACTTC
TRBJ1-4 TRBV6-1 - - CASSESGEERLFF TGTGCCAGCAGTGAATCCGGTGAGGAGCGACTGTTTTTT
TRBJ2-1 TRBV11-3 - TRBD2 CASSRRALAGEHNEQFF TGTGCCAGCAGTAGAAGGGCACTAGCGGGGGAACACAATGAGCAGTTCTTC
TRBJ1-1 TRBV7-2 - TRBD1 CASSLEGYRGMNTEAFF TGTGCCAGCAGCTTAGAGGGGTACAGGGGGATGAACACTGAAGCTTTCTTT
TRBJ2-2 TRBV3-1/TRBV3-2 - - CASSQMTGRMNTGELFF TGTGCCAGCAGCCAAATGACGGGCAGGATGAACACCGGGGAGCTGTTTTTT
TRBJ1-4 TRBV19 - TRBD1 CASRSTGEVEKLFF TGTGCCAGTAGGAGCACAGGGGAGGTCGAAAAACTGTTTTTT
TRBJ2-7 TRBV3-1/TRBV3-2 - TRBD2 CASSLGLARYEQYF TGTGCCAGCAGCCTCGGACTAGCTCGCTACGAGCAGTACTTC
TRBJ1-2 TRBV5-1 - - CASSLDQSNYGYTF TGCGCCAGCAGCTTGGACCAGTCTAACTATGGCTACACCTTC
TRBJ2-7 TRBV6-2/TRBV6-3 - - CASSVLGSYEQYF TGTGCCAGCAGCGTGCTGGGCTCCTACGAGCAGTACTTC
TRBJ2-3 TRBV10-3 - - CAISESGSTDTQYF TGTGCCATCAGTGAGAGCGGGAGCACAGATACGCAGTATTTT
TRBJ1-2 TRBV4-2 - - CASSQDEVTHYGYTF TGTGCCAGCAGCCAAGATGAAGTAACTCACTATGGCTACACCTTC
TRBJ2-1 TRBV6-6 - TRBD2 CASSQLLAGDPYNEQFF TGTGCCAGCAGTCAACTTTTAGCGGGAGACCCCTACAATGAGCAGTTCTTC
TRBJ2-1 TRBV11-3 once TRBD2 CASSRWEGWPSYNEQFF TGTGCCAGCAGCAGATGGGAGGGTTGGCCCTCCTACAATGAGCAGTTCTTC
TRBJ1-1 TRBV18 - - CASSPSQSVNTEAFF TGTGCCAGCTCACCATCACAGTCGGTGAACACTGAAGCTTTCTTT
TRBJ2-7 TRBV6-1 - - CASSDEGRMSYEQYF TGTGCCAGCAGTGATGAAGGTAGAATGTCCTACGAGCAGTACTTC
TRBJ1-1 TRBV6-2/TRBV6-3 - - CASSNGPDWGEAFF TGTGCCAGCAGTAACGGACCCGACTGGGGAGAAGCTTTCTTT
TRBJ1-1 TRBV7-9 - - CASSLVSAGTEAFF TGTGCCAGCAGCTTAGTCTCCGCCGGGACTGAAGCTTTCTTT
TRBJ1-2 TRBV7-8 once - CASSLESLGRNYGYTF TGTGCCAGCAGCTTAGAGAGCCTAGGGAGGAACTATGGCTACACCTTC
TRBJ2-1 TRBV3-1/TRBV3-2 - TRBD2 CASSLLAGDNEQFF TGTGCCAGCAGCCTACTAGCGGGAGACAATGAGCAGTTCTTC
TRBJ1-1 TRBV7-9 - - CASSLSQGRTEAFF TGTGCCAGCAGCTTATCTCAGGGGCGGACTGAAGCTTTCTTT
TRBJ2-7 TRBV30 - TRBD1 CAWSVGTGYYEQYF TGTGCCTGGAGTGTCGGGACAGGGTACTACGAGCAGTACTTC
TRBJ2-3 TRBV27 - TRBD2 CASSPLGTSGTDTQYF TGTGCCAGCAGTCCCCTTGGGACTAGCGGGACAGATACGCAGTATTTT
TRBJ2-3 TRBV2 - - CASSDSSGTDTQYF TGTGCCAGCAGTGATTCTAGCGGCACAGATACGCAGTATTTT
TRBJ2-1 TRBV12-3/TRBV12-4 once - CASSLGTLQFF TGTGCCAGCAGTTTGGGGACACTACAGTTCTTC
TRBJ2-1 TRBV29-1 once - CSVLQGTRNEQFF TGCAGCGTTCTGCAGGGTACTCGCAATGAGCAGTTCTTC
TRBJ2-1 TRBV5-5 few - CASSLFRDSSYNEQFF TGTGCCAGCAGCCTATTTAGAGACAGCTCCTACAATGAGCAGTTCTTC
TRBJ1-5 TRBV6-2/TRBV6-3 - - CASSSTGSNQPQHF TGTGCCAGCAGCTCCACAGGGAGCAATCAGCCCCAGCATTTT
TRBJ1-2 TRBV2 - - CASSEGGGALVGYTF TGTGCCAGCAGTGAGGGTGGGGGCGCGTTGGTAGGCTACACCTTC
TRBJ1-1 TRBV14 - - CASSQDPVTLKAFF TGTGCCAGCAGCCAAGACCCAGTTACACTGAAAGCTTTCTTT
TRBJ1-5 TRBV6-5 - - CASSLDAGEPQHF TGTGCCAGCAGTTTGGACGCCGGGGAGCCCCAGCATTTT
TRBJ2-5 TRBV18 - - CASSPRTPGLTETQYF TGTGCCAGCTCACCACGTACTCCGGGGCTTACGGAGACCCAGTACTTC